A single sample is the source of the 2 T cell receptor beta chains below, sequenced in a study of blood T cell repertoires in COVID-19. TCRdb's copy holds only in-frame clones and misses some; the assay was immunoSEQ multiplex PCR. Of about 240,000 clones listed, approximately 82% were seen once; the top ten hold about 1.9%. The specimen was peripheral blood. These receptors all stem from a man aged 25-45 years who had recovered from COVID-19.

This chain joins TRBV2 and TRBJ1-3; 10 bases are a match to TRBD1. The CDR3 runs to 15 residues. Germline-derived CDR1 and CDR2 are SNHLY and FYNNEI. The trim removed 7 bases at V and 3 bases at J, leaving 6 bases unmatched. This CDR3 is CASKRQGAIGNTIYF. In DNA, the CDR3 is TGTGCCAGCAAACGACAGGGGGCAATTGGAAACACCATATATTTT.

CDR3 DNA sequence: TGCGCCAGCAATTTGGGGGGGACTGCTGGTCAAGAGACCCAGTACTTC. It encodes CASNLGGTAGQETQYF. The genes are TRBV5-1 and TRBJ2-5, with 7 bases aligning to TRBD2. The V segment lost 6 bases and the J segment 2 bases; nucleotides outside the gene matches: 13. The CDR3 has 16 amino acids. Looked up from germline, CDR1 is SGHRS and CDR2 is YFSETQ.